The rows below give T cell receptor beta chains drawn from one sample of a study of long-term antiretroviral therapy in people with HIV. This table comes from immunoSEQ multiplex PCR, and its TCRdb copy is limited to in-frame clones, with some not included. The table includes roughly 42,000 clones, roughly 90% detected once. The input for sequencing was unsorted PBMCs, taken 1.2 years after starting antiretroviral therapy. The source of these receptors is a woman in her forties or fifties with HIV. Both conserved end residues are part of each CDR3. D genes are given only for firm matches. Size is omitted from some rows. Given values are once, few, many or a class for expanded clones.

>-|TRBJ1-5|TRBV7-2|TRBD1
TGTGCCAGCAGCTACATCTTAGGGACAGGGCATCAGCCCCAGCATTTT
CASSYILGTGHQPQHF
>once|TRBJ1-3|TRBV19|TRBD1
TGTGCCAGTAGTATAAGGACAGGCTCTGGAAACACCATATATTTT
CASSIRTGSGNTIYF
>-|TRBJ1-2|TRBV10-3|-
TGTGCCATCAGTGCTGAGGGTCACGACTATGGCTACACCTTC
CAISAEGHDYGYTF
>-|TRBJ1-1|TRBV5-1|-
TGCGCCAGCAGCTTGTCGAATAGGGTTGGCACTGAAGCTTTCTTT
CASSLSNRVGTEAFF
>few|TRBJ1-1|TRBV19|-
TGTGCCAGTAGTACCCCTCCCGCCGGGAACACTGAAGCTTTCTTT
CASSTPPAGNTEAFF
>-|TRBJ1-1|TRBV11-1|-
TGTGCCAGCAGCTTCGACAGGACCCCTGAAGCTTTCTTT
CASSFDRTPEAFF
>few|TRBJ1-2|TRBV10-1|-
TGCGCCAGCAGTGAATGGGGTAACTATGGCTACACCTTC
CASSEWGNYGYTF
>-|TRBJ1-2|TRBV5-1|TRBD1
TGCGCCAGCAGCCCGGGACAGGGAACGGGCTACACCTTC
CASSPGQGTGYTF
>-|TRBJ1-2|TRBV5-5|-
TGTGCCAGCAGCTTGGGGGGAGGTAACTTTAACTATGGCTACACCTTC
CASSLGGGNFNYGYTF
>-|TRBJ2-2|TRBV11-3|-
TGTGCCAGCAGCTTAGTGGCTAGCACTCGAGGAACCGGGGAGCTGTTTTTT
CASSLVASTRGTGELFF
>once|TRBJ2-7|TRBV7-6|TRBD1
TGTGCCAGCAGCTCTGGACAGGGGGGGAAGGATGAGCAGTACTTC
CASSSGQGGKDEQYF
>-|TRBJ1-6|TRBV7-8|-
TGTGCCAGCAGCTTAGCTAATTCACCCCTCCACTTT
CASSLANSPLHF
>-|TRBJ2-5|TRBV4-1|TRBD2
TGCGCCAGCAGCTTAGATGGACTAGCGGAAGAGACCCAGTACTTC
CASSLDGLAEETQYF
>-|TRBJ1-4|TRBV2|-
TGTGCCAGCAGGACATCACTTGGGGAAAAACTGTTTTTT
CASRTSLGEKLFF
>-|TRBJ1-1|TRBV6-4|-
TGTGCCAGCAGTGCGACCGTATTTGAAACTGAAGCTTTCTTT
CASSATVFETEAFF
>-|TRBJ1-2|TRBV14|TRBD1
TGTGCCAGCAGCCAAGTAACAGGGGGCGACGGCTACACCTTC
CASSQVTGGDGYTF
>-|TRBJ1-1|TRBV5-6|TRBD1
TGTGCCAGCAGCGTCAAGGGGGCGGGGAACACTGAAGCTTTCTTT
CASSVKGAGNTEAFF
>-|TRBJ1-2|TRBV21-1|-
TGTGCCAGCAGCAAGCCGGGGGCGGGTGGAGGGTATGGCTACACCTTC
CASSKPGAGGGYGYTF
>-|TRBJ2-1|TRBV7-9|TRBD1
TGTGCCAGCAGCGTCGGGACAGGGACCTACAATGAGCAGTTCTTC
CASSVGTGTYNEQFF
>-|TRBJ2-5|TRBV27|TRBD2
TGTGCCAGCAGTCCAAATGGACTAGCGGGGGCATCCTATGAGACCCAGTACTTC
CASSPNGLAGASYETQYF
>-|TRBJ1-2|TRBV2|-
TGTGCCAGCAGTGAAATCCGGGCAATGGATTATGGCTACACCTTC
CASSEIRAMDYGYTF
>-|TRBJ1-4|TRBV4-1|-
TGCGCCAGCAGCCAGCCGTTGGAATCCAATGAAAAACTGTTTTTT
CASSQPLESNEKLFF
>-|TRBJ2-7|TRBV6-5|TRBD1
TGTGCCAGCAGTACCGACAGGGGGAACGAGCAGTACTTC
CASSTDRGNEQYF
>-|TRBJ2-7|TRBV29-1|TRBD1
TGCAGCGTTGGGGACAGGGGGTACGAGCAGTACTTC
CSVGDRGYEQYF
>-|TRBJ2-7|TRBV2|TRBD1
TGTGCCAGCAGTGAATGGCAGGGGGTCTACGAGCAGTACTTC
CASSEWQGVYEQYF
>-|TRBJ2-6|TRBV11-2|TRBD1
TGTGCCAGCAGCCGAGGACAGGGTGGGGTCTCTGGGGCCAACGTCCTGACTTTC
CASSRGQGGVSGANVLTF
>-|TRBJ2-7|TRBV15|TRBD1
TGTGCCACGGGACAGGGGAGATCCTACGAGCAGTACTTC
CATGQGRSYEQYF
>-|TRBJ1-5|TRBV10-3|-
TGTGCCATCAGTGAGTCGACGGCGGATCAGCCCCAGCATTTT
CAISESTADQPQHF
>-|TRBJ1-4|TRBV7-6|-
TGTGCCAGCAGCCTCCGGTTTGGGGTAGGATTGGAAAAACTGTTTTTT
CASSLRFGVGLEKLFF
>-|TRBJ2-2|TRBV4-3|-
TGCGCCAGCAGCCAAGATAGGGCAGGGGTGGCCGGGGAGCTGTTTTTT
CASSQDRAGVAGELFF
>-|TRBJ2-2|TRBV5-4|TRBD2
TGTGCCAGCAGTTATAGGGCGCGGGAGACCGGGGAGCTGTTTTTT
CASSYRARETGELFF
>-|TRBJ2-1|TRBV6-1|-
TGTGCCAGCAGTGAAGGGCTGGTTTTGTATGAGCAGTTCTTC
CASSEGLVLYEQFF
>-|TRBJ2-3|TRBV30|TRBD2
TGTGCCTGGAAACCGGGGGGATACACAGATACGCAGTATTTT
CAWKPGGYTDTQYF
>-|TRBJ1-4|TRBV9|-
TGTGCCAGCAGCCGGACAGTGAATGAAAAACTGTTTTTT
CASSRTVNEKLFF
>-|TRBJ2-5|TRBV11-3|TRBD1
TGTGCCAGCAGCTTTGACAGGGGGCGCCGAGAGACCCAGTACTTC
CASSFDRGRRETQYF
>-|TRBJ2-7|TRBV7-9|-
TGTGCCAGCAGCCAATGGGGTTCCCGGTCGGGCGAGCAGTACTTC
CASSQWGSRSGEQYF
>once|TRBJ2-7|TRBV5-4|-
TGTGCCAGCAGCTTGGATCAGGGGCCCTACGAGCAGTACTTC
CASSLDQGPYEQYF
>-|TRBJ2-2|TRBV2|-
TGTGCCAGCGTTGACTGGGCAGGGGAAAAGGGCGGGGAGCTGTTTTTT
CASVDWAGEKGGELFF
>-|TRBJ2-3|TRBV5-3|-
TGTGCCAGAAGCTCCGACCATTACACAGATACGCAGTATTTT
CARSSDHYTDTQYF
>-|TRBJ2-2|TRBV18|TRBD2
TGTGCCAGCTCACCAGAAACGACTAGCGGCACCGGGGAGCTGTTTTTT
CASSPETTSGTGELFF
>-|TRBJ1-5|TRBV6-4|-
TGTGCCAGCAGTGACTCTACAGGGATAGGCAATCAGCCCCAGCATTTT
CASSDSTGIGNQPQHF
>-|TRBJ2-3|TRBV5-4|TRBD2
TGTGCCAGCAGCCCCGGACTAGCGGGGTTCACAGATACGCAGTATTTT
CASSPGLAGFTDTQYF
>-|TRBJ2-2|TRBV4-3|TRBD2
TGCGCCAGCAGCCAAGCTCTTACCCTAGCGGGGGCCGGGAACACCGGGGAGCTGTTTTTT
CASSQALTLAGAGNTGELFF
>-|TRBJ1-2|TRBV7-9|-
TGTGCCAGCAGCTCGCCCGGGCCACATTTCTTACGGGGCTACACCTTC
CASSSPGPHFLRGYTF
>few|TRBJ2-7|TRBV4-3|TRBD1
TGCGCCAGCAGCCAAGATTGGCCAGGGGGCTACGAGCAGTACTTC
CASSQDWPGGYEQYF
>-|TRBJ1-2|TRBV5-6|-
TGTGCCAGCAGCCCTCCAGGGGTTTGGGGCTACACCTTC
CASSPPGVWGYTF